The clone carrying this T cell receptor beta chain was recorded many times. Antigen unknown. This entry is derived from a study of neurological immune-mediated disorders. Broader study findings: There was no clinical or MRI feature that showed an association with the multiple sclerosis repertoire cluster.

TCRdb processed the 5' RACE reads anew with MiXCR; each CDR3 protein has one entry. The sample has about 66,000 distinct CDR3 sequences, nearly 3.5% seen once; the top ten hold under 4.5%. Germline V gene sequence: CDR1 SGHDN, CDR2 FVKESK. The junction had 1 base not matched to a gene; V was cut back by 4 bases and J by 4 bases. The CDR3 has 13 amino acids. This chain joins TRBV14 and TRBJ1-2, with 9 bases that match TRBD1. The sequenced sample consisted of PBMCs. This TCR was sampled from a man aged 35-49 years with multiple sclerosis. Here the CDR3 reads CASSRGQGYGYTF. The DNA of the CDR3 is TGTGCCAGCAGCCGGGGACAGGGCTATGGCTACACCTTC. Drawing the rest from reference TRBV14 and TRBJ1-2, the complete variable domain is EAGVTQFPSHSVIEKGQTVTLRCDPISGHDNLYWYRRVMGKEIKFLLHFVKESKQDESGMPNNRFLAERTGGTYSTLKVQPAELEDSGVYFCASSRGQGYGYTFGSGTRLTVV.